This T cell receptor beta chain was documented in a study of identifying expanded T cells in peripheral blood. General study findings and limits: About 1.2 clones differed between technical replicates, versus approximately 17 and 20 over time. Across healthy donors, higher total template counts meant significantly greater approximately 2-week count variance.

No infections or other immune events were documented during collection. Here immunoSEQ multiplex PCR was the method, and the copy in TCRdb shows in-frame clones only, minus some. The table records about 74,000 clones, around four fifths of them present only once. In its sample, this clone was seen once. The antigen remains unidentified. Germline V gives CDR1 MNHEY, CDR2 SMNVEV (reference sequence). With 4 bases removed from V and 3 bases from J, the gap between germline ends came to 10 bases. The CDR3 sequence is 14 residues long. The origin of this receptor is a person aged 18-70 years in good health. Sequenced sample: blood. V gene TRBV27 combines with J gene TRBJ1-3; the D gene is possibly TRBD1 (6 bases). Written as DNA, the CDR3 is TGTGCCAGCAGTTCTGGGGGCGGTGGAAACACCATATATTTT. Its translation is CASSSGGGGNTIYF.